Presented here are 18 T cell receptor beta chains from one specimen sequenced in a study of blood T cell repertoires in COVID-19. Clones were sequenced by immunoSEQ multiplex PCR, and TCRdb holds only the in-frame ones, with some missing. The top ten hold more than 3% of the sample, which has roughly 330,000 clones, around 87% seen once. Specimen: peripheral blood. The source of these receptors is a woman aged 45 to 65 with active or convalescent COVID-19.

In DNA form, the CDR3 reads TGTGCCACCAGTGATTCAGAAGGGAGGAGATATGGCTACACCTTC. Residues: CATSDSEGRRYGYTF. V usage is TRBV24-1 and J usage is TRBJ1-2; D is unclear. CDR1 is KGHDR, CDR2 SFDVKD, per germline. V dropped 2 bases and J dropped 5 bases, with 14 bases sitting between them. There are 15 residues in the CDR3.

The V and J genes are TRBV24-1 and TRBJ2-1, with 7 bases fitting TRBD2. The CDR3 covers 15 residues. Losses at the gene ends were 9 bases for V and 0 bases for J; bases not matched to a gene: 7. Germline loops: CDR1 KGHDR, CDR2 SFDVKD. Here the CDR3 DNA reads TGTGCCACCCAAAAACGCGGGAGCTCCTACAATGAGCAGTTCTTC. Amino acid sequence: CATQKRGSSYNEQFF.

The chain has TRBV18 and TRBJ1-1; perhaps TRBD1 as D (6 bases). Per germline, CDR1 KGHSH and CDR2 LQKENI. V was cut by 3 bases and J by 4 bases, with 12 bases left in between. CDR3 length equals 14 residues. The CDR3 nucleotides read TGTGCCAGCTCACCGGAACAGGGAACCACTGAAGCTTTCTTT. Its protein is CASSPEQGTTEAFF.

The chain uses TRBV11-3 and TRBJ1-1, with a possible D match to TRBD1 (6 bases). V lost 5 bases, J lost 7 bases, and 14 bases lay in between. This CDR3 contains 13 residues. Germline V gives CDR1 SGHNT, CDR2 YENEEA. CDR3 DNA sequence: TGTGCCAGCAGCGGGGGGGGCAGCCTTGAAGCTTTCTTT. Translation gives CASSGGGSLEAFF. Variable domain in full (rest from reference TRBV11-3 and TRBJ1-1): EAGVVQSPRYKIIEKKQPVAFWCNPISGHNTLYWYLQNLGQGPELLIRYENEEAVDDSQLPKDRFSAERLKGVDSTLKIQPAELGDSAVYLCASSGGGSLEAFFGQGTRLTVV.

This chain connects TRBV7-2 to TRBJ1-5, with D possibly being TRBD1 (6 bases). Germline V gene lookup returns CDR1 SGHTA and CDR2 FQGNSA. Trimming took off 0 bases at V and 1 base at J, with 13 bases between the two ends. The CDR3 spans 17 residues. This chain's CDR3 is CASSLAPGTISNQPQHF. The CDR3 nucleotides are TGTGCCAGCAGCTTAGCCCCGGGGACAATCAGCAATCAGCCCCAGCATTTT.

This chain connects TRBV9 to TRBJ1-2, with D possibly TRBD1 on 6 matching bases. The CDR3 loop spans 13 amino acids. Germline CDR1 reads SGDLS; CDR2 reads YYNGEE. Between the trimmed V and J ends, which lost 0 bases and 3 bases, there was a span of 6 bases. The CDR3: CASSVDRDYGYTF. CDR3 in DNA: TGTGCCAGCAGCGTAGACAGGGACTATGGCTACACCTTC.

This chain connects TRBV5-1 to TRBJ1-6, with 7 bases matching TRBD1. The V segment lost 2 bases and the J segment 5 bases; nucleotides outside the gene matches: 13. CDR1 SGHRS and CDR2 YFSETQ come from the germline V gene. This CDR3 comprises 18 residues. The CDR3 region is CASSLTRSGTVNNSPLHF. The CDR3, as DNA: TGCGCCAGCAGCTTAACTAGATCCGGGACAGTCAATAATTCACCCCTCCACTTT.

This chain links TRBV5-6 with TRBJ2-5; the match to TRBD1 covers 8 bases. Germline loops: CDR1 SGHDT, CDR2 YYEEEE. V shed 4 bases and J 5 bases; nucleotides not matched to a gene: 7. This CDR3 spans 14 amino acids. CDR3 coding DNA: TGTGCCAGCAGCGACGACAGGGGATGGGAGACCCAGTACTTC. This codes for CASSDDRGWETQYF.

The V call is TRBV12-1, the J call TRBJ1-4; TRBD1 is the table's D call and was not checked against the DNA. TRBV12-1 is deemed a pseudogene. The CDR3 totals 15 residues. The CDR3 sequence: CASSLYRGPREKLFF. In nucleotides, the CDR3 is TGTGCCAGCAGCTTATACAGGGGGCCGCGAGAAAAACTGTTTTTT.

This clone appeared once. Other nucleotide sequences in the sample specify the same CDR3. The rearrangement uses TRBV6-5 and TRBJ1-2; D perhaps matches TRBD1 (5 bases). The CDR3 extends over 14 amino acids. V was clipped by 0 bases and J by 2 bases, with 7 bases between them. The germline CDR1 and CDR2 sequences are MNHEY and SVGAGI. The CDR3 loop reads CASSYSGGNYGYTF. The CDR3 nucleotides are TGTGCCAGCAGTTACTCGGGGGGAAACTATGGCTACACCTTC.

The table lists this clone with a count of one. The chain combines TRBV5-1 with TRBJ1-4, with TRBD1 matching 8 bases. Looked up from germline, CDR1 is SGHRS and CDR2 is YFSETQ. CDR3 size: 15 residues. The V gene end was trimmed by 5 bases and the J gene end by 6 bases; junction bases not matched to a gene: 9. The chain's CDR3 is CASRFTGTGDEKLFF. CDR3 coding DNA: TGCGCCAGCAGATTTACCGGGACAGGAGATGAAAAACTGTTTTTT.

This chain connects TRBV6-5 to TRBJ1-4, with a possible D match to TRBD1 (5 bases). The germline V and J ends were trimmed by 7 bases and 2 bases, with 11 bases remaining between them. This CDR3 has 14 residues. Germline V CDR1 and CDR2: MNHEY, SVGAGI. CDR3 in amino acids: CASNPRQTNEKLFF. CDR3 in DNA: TGTGCCAGCAACCCACGACAGACTAATGAAAAACTGTTTTTT.

The chain employs TRBV15 and TRBJ1-1; possibly TRBD1 for D (5 bases). This CDR3 contains 14 residues. Germline CDR1 LNHNV, CDR2 YYDKDF (reference sequence). The germline V and J ends were trimmed by 0 bases and 5 bases, with 10 bases remaining between them. Here the CDR3 DNA reads TGTGCCACCAGCAGAGAGGTGGGGCGGACTGAAGCTTTCTTT. This translates into CATSREVGRTEAFF.

The chain recombines TRBV29-1 with TRBJ2-2, with 11 bases fitting TRBD1. There are 15 residues in the CDR3. Unmatched junction bases numbered 3, after V lost 4 bases and J lost 2 bases. CDR1 is SQVTM, CDR2 ANQGSEA, per germline. The CDR3 reads CSVADRGLNTGELFF. The CDR3 bases are TGCAGCGTTGCGGACAGGGGGCTTAACACCGGGGAGCTGTTTTTT.

The chain links TRBV28 to TRBJ2-7; a possible D gene is TRBD2 (6 bases). The V end was cut by 7 bases, the J end by 4 bases, with 23 bases between. The CDR3 consists of 16 residues. Per the germline V gene, CDR1 is MDHEN and CDR2 is SYDVKM. The CDR3 DNA sequence: TGTGCCAGCATTCCTTCCCCCGCCGGGAGTGGTTACGAGCAGTACTTC. Amino acids: CASIPSPAGSGYEQYF.

The V gene is TRBV6-5, the J gene TRBJ2-4, with 8 positions matching TRBD1. The CDR3 totals 14 residues. V lost 7 bases and J lost 4; bases outside the gene matches: 6. Germline loops: CDR1 MNHEY, CDR2 SVGAGI. In DNA, the CDR3 is TGTGCCAGCATGGCCGGGACAGGAAAAAACATTCAGTACTTC. Its protein is CASMAGTGKNIQYF.

This chain uses TRBV6-2 or TRBV6-3 with TRBJ2-1; D gene unclear. V was cut by 6 bases and J by 9 bases, with 9 bases left in between. Germline assignment: CDR1 MNHEY and CDR2 SVGEGT. The CDR3 is made up of 11 amino acids. The CDR3 loop reads CASSRSGEQFF. DNA of the CDR3: TGTGCCAGCAGCCGCTCGGGTGAGCAGTTCTTC.

This rearrangement joins TRBV10-1 to TRBJ1-5; no reliable D call. V was pared by 0 bases and J by 5 bases, with 5 bases between. Germline V lookup: CDR1 WNHNN, CDR2 SYGVQD (reference sequence). The CDR3 is 13 residues long. As DNA, the CDR3 is TGCGCCAGCAGTGAGTCGTCCTATCAGCCCCAGCATTTT. It codes for CASSESSYQPQHF.